The 23 T cell receptor beta chains given below trace back to one sample, sequenced in a study of CD8 T cells in ankylosing spondylitis. TCRdb analysed the 5' RACE reads with MiXCR anew, one entry per CDR3 protein. The top ten hold around 30% of the sample, which has 250,000 or so distinct CDR3 sequences, about 18% seen once. The sequenced sample consisted of blood, either unsorted or a sorted T cell fraction (not recorded which). Receptor source: a male donor with ankylosing spondylitis or in good health (not recorded which).

This rearrangement joins TRBV7-2 to TRBJ2-7; D unresolved. V lost 3 bases to trimming and J lost 4 bases, with 16 bases between them. CDR1 and CDR2 from the germline V gene are SGHTA and FQGNSA. This CDR3 contains 15 residues. The CDR3 reads CASSFGPGRTYEQYF. Here the CDR3 DNA reads TGTGCCAGCAGCTTTGGGCCAGGCCGAACTTACGAGCAGTACTTC.

This clonotype was observed many times. The chain is built from TRBV29-1 and TRBJ2-1, with D maybe TRBD2 (5 bases). The CDR3 totals 14 residues. Deletions cut 5 bases from V and 4 bases from J, with 15 bases between. Germline assignment: CDR1 SQVTM and CDR2 ANQGSEA. CDR3 sequence (DNA): TGCAGCGTTCCAGCGGCCCCCCCGTACAATGAGCAGTTCTTC. It specifies CSVPAAPPYNEQFF.

This clonotype was found a few times. The chain uses TRBV27 and TRBJ2-7, with D possibly being TRBD1 (6 bases). CDR3 length equals 17 residues. With 6 bases removed from V and 2 bases from J, the gap between germline ends came to 23 bases. Germline CDR1 and CDR2: MNHEY and SMNVEV (reference sequence). CDR3 amino acids: CASRNYRVDWRTYEQYF. In DNA form, the CDR3 reads TGTGCCAGCAGAAACTACAGGGTGGATTGGCGGACCTACGAGCAGTACTTC.

Ten or more counts support this clonotype. This sequence joins TRBV5-1 and TRBJ2-7, with TRBD2 identical over 7 bases. Germline CDR1 and CDR2: SGHRS and YFSETQ. The length of the CDR3 is 19 residues. Germline trimming cut 0 bases from V and 2 bases from J; bases unmatched to any gene: 17. The CDR3 region is CASSLAPSPWGGRAYEQYF. Written as DNA, the CDR3 is TGCGCCAGCAGCTTGGCCCCCTCCCCTTGGGGGGGGAGGGCCTACGAGCAGTACTTC. Drawing the rest from reference TRBV5-1 and TRBJ2-7, the complete variable domain is KAGVTQTPRYLIKTRGQQVTLSCSPISGHRSVSWYQQTPGQGLQFLFEYFSETQRNKGNFPGRFSGRQFSNSRSEMNVSTLELGDSALYLCASSLAPSPWGGRAYEQYFGPGTRLTVT.

In its sample, this clonotype was seen a few times. V and J are TRBV3-1 and TRBJ2-5; D remains unclear. CDR3 length: 15 amino acids. CDR1 LGHDT and CDR2 YNNKEL come from the germline V gene (reference sequence). Trimming cost V 0 bases and J 0 bases, with 8 bases left between them. DNA for the CDR3: TGTGCCAGCAGCCAAGAAGTGGAGAACCAAGAGACCCAGTACTTC. It yields the protein CASSQEVENQETQYF.

This chain uses TRBV7-2 with TRBJ2-5; TRBD2 aligns across 15 bases. V gave up 5 bases and J gave up 4 bases; unmatched junction bases: 5. There are 16 residues in the CDR3. Germline V CDR1 and CDR2: SGHTA, FQGNSA. CDR3 residues: CASSPWTSGRGETQYF. The CDR3 coding sequence is TGTGCCAGCAGCCCTTGGACTAGCGGGAGGGGAGAGACCCAGTACTTC.

This clonotype was seen a handful of times. The chain employs TRBV5-4 and TRBJ2-7; no reliable D call. The CDR3 spans 14 residues. Germline lookup yields CDR1 SGHNT and CDR2 YYREEE (reference sequence). With 0 bases removed from V and 2 bases from J, the gap between germline ends came to 9 bases. The CDR3 DNA reads as TGTGCCAGCAGCTTGGACGGATTACCCTACGAGCAGTACTTC. Protein sequence: CASSLDGLPYEQYF.

This clonotype was observed many times. The chain links TRBV6-1 to TRBJ2-7; the match to TRBD1 covers 9 bases. The junction had 6 bases not matched to a gene; V was cut back by 6 bases and J by 3 bases. The CDR3 loop spans 14 amino acids. Germline assignment: CDR1 MNHNS and CDR2 SASEGT. CDR3 region: CASSGGTGIYEQYF. In DNA form, the CDR3 reads TGTGCCAGCAGCGGCGGGACAGGGATCTACGAGCAGTACTTC.

This clonotype was detected only a few times. This rearrangement joins TRBV7-9 to TRBJ2-1; perhaps D is TRBD1 or TRBD2 (5 bases each). Trimming took 4 bases from V and 10 from J, leaving 20 bases between them. The CDR3 covers 15 residues. Germline values: CDR1 SEHNR, CDR2 FQNEAQ (reference sequence). CDR3 sequence (DNA): TGTGCCAGCAGCTCCGGGGACCCCACCTGGGGAGAGCAGTTCTTC. As protein: CASSSGDPTWGEQFF.

As DNA, the CDR3 is TGCGCCAGCAGCCAAGATTGGTCGATTGGGGAAGCTTTCTTT. Residues: CASSQDWSIGEAFF. This sequence joins TRBV4-1 and TRBJ1-1; D remains ambiguous. Trimming cost V 0 bases and J 8 bases, with 13 bases left between them. The V gene's germline CDR1 is MGHRA and CDR2 YSYEKL. This CDR3 is 14 amino acids long.

This chain connects TRBV7-8 to TRBJ2-7; D possibly matches TRBD1 or TRBD2 (5 bases each). The CDR3 loop spans 14 amino acids. V was clipped by 2 bases and J by 6 bases, with 14 bases between them. Germline V gene data show CDR1 as SGHVS and CDR2 as FQNEAQ. CDR3 amino acids: CASSLMRGLSEQYF. DNA of the CDR3: TGTGCCAGCAGCTTAATGAGGGGATTGAGCGAGCAGTACTTC.

This clonotype was recorded many times. This chain connects TRBV9 to TRBJ2-1; D is undetermined. V gave up 0 bases and J gave up 5 bases, with 3 bases separating them. CDR1 and CDR2 from the germline V gene are SGDLS and YYNGEE. This CDR3 comprises 12 residues. DNA of the CDR3: TGTGCCAGCAGCGTAGCCCACAATGAGCAGTTCTTC. Its translation is CASSVAHNEQFF.

The chain recombines TRBV28 with TRBJ2-7, with D uncertain. V was clipped by 5 bases and J by 3 bases, with 20 bases between them. Looked up from germline, CDR1 is MDHEN and CDR2 is SYDVKM. This CDR3 is built from 16 residues. CDR3 sequence reads: CASSPPPGFSYYEQYF. CDR3 in DNA: TGTGCCAGCAGTCCCCCCCCAGGATTTTCTTACTACGAGCAGTACTTC.

This clonotype was observed many times. A read error may account for a junction end that differs from germline. The V call is TRBV12-3 or TRBV12-4, the J call TRBJ2-7; 9 bases are a match to TRBD2. The CDR3 has 14 amino acids. The CDR3 DNA sequence: TGTGCCAGCAGTATAGCGGGAGTTGAGTTCGAGCAGTACTTC. This encodes CASSIAGVEFEQYF.

The chain carries TRBV7-3 and TRBJ1-5, with D perhaps matching TRBD1 (6 bases). Trimming removed 4 bases from V and 2 bases from J, with 21 bases in between. CDR3 length: 18 amino acids. Germline values: CDR1 SGHTA, CDR2 FQGTGA. CDR3 nucleotides: TGTGCCAGCAGCTCACCCTCGGGGGGCGTCTATGGCAATCAGCCCCAGCATTTT. Encoded protein: CASSSPSGGVYGNQPQHF.

This clonotype was seen at least ten times. V is TRBV7-2 and J is TRBJ1-4, with 8 positions matching TRBD1. After removal of 6 bases from V and 6 bases from J, the junction contained 6 bases not matched to a gene. This CDR3 contains 14 residues. Germline values: CDR1 SGHTA, CDR2 FQGNSA. This CDR3 reads CASRPGGRDEKLFF. For the CDR3, the DNA is TGTGCCAGCAGACCAGGGGGCCGGGATGAAAAACTGTTTTTT.

The rearrangement uses TRBV24-1 and TRBJ2-3; perhaps TRBD1 as D (5 bases). CDR3 length equals 11 residues. The germline CDR1 and CDR2 sequences are KGHDR and SFDVKD. Trimming took off 5 bases at V and 11 bases at J, with 10 bases between the two ends. CDR3 coding DNA: TGTGCCACCAGTGTCCCAGGGTTGCAGTATTTT. This sequence encodes CATSVPGLQYF.

In its sample, this clonotype was seen a few times. This chain links TRBV6-5 with TRBJ2-7, with 11 nucleotides matching TRBD1. Trimming cost V 0 bases and J 7 bases; bases outside gene matches: 8. This CDR3 region has 16 residues. Germline CDR1 MNHEY, CDR2 SVGAGI. In nucleotides, the CDR3 is TGTGCCAGCAGTTACTCAGTTGGGACAGGGGGTCGTGAGCAGTACTTC. Translating gives CASSYSVGTGGREQYF.

The rearrangement joins TRBV23-1 to TRBJ2-5; D is perhaps TRBD1 (6 bases). TRBV23-1 is designated an ORF whose function remains uncertain. V was pared by 3 bases and J by 4 bases, with 15 bases between. The CDR3 spans 15 residues. The CDR3 DNA is TGCGCCAGCAGTCAGGACCCATCAGGGGTAGAGACCCAGTACTTC. This encodes CASSQDPSGVETQYF.

This clonotype was observed many times. This rearrangement joins TRBV29-1 to TRBJ2-3, with D perhaps matching TRBD2 (5 bases). Germline values: CDR1 SQVTM, CDR2 ANQGSEA. The germline V and J ends were trimmed by 3 bases and 2 bases, with 9 bases remaining between them. The CDR3 length is 13 residues. CDR3 in amino acids: CSVESGFTDTQYF. The CDR3 bases are TGCAGCGTTGAGTCGGGATTCACAGATACGCAGTATTTT.

The rearrangement uses TRBV15 and TRBJ2-2, with a possible D match to TRBD1 (5 bases). Germline V gives CDR1 LNHNV, CDR2 YYDKDF (reference sequence). V lost 0 bases and J 5 bases, leaving 7 bases between the germline ends. The CDR3 spans 14 residues. The CDR3 loop is CATSREGETGELFF. The CDR3 DNA follows: TGTGCCACCAGCAGAGAAGGGGAAACCGGGGAGCTGTTTTTT.

This clonotype came up once. This chain joins TRBV4-1 and TRBJ2-3; D might be TRBD2 (6 bases). In germline, CDR1 is MGHRA, CDR2 YSYEKL. Trimming left V 3 bases short and J 0 bases short, with 7 bases between. The length of the CDR3 is 14 residues. The CDR3: CASSHGTSTDTQYF. CDR3 in DNA: TGCGCCAGCAGCCACGGGACTAGCACAGATACGCAGTATTTT.

This clonotype was counted only a few times. The chain uses TRBV7-9 and TRBJ2-3; D is unclear. Germline CDR1 reads SEHNR; CDR2 reads FQNEAQ (reference sequence). V dropped 1 base and J dropped 0 bases, with 11 bases sitting between them. This CDR3 contains 16 residues. The CDR3 loop is CASSLVLRISTDTQYF. CDR3 bases: TGTGCCAGCAGCTTAGTATTAAGGATTAGCACAGATACGCAGTATTTT.